Sequencing of this TCR beta chain was carried out in a study of blood T cells in healthy people across ages. Study findings and constraints: Considered underestimates were the diversity estimates obtained from one million T cells. A strong correlation between TCR beta diversity and naive T cell percentage was seen.

With V trimmed by 7 bases and J by 4 bases, 15 bases remained unmatched. Germline V gene data show CDR1 as MDHEN and CDR2 as SYDVKM. The CDR3 runs 17 residues. Sample-barcoded 5' priming and a J-beta primer mix drove a second PCR of about 6 to 12 cycles. Each cDNA molecule was tagged by a template-switch adaptor that had 12 random nucleotides. TCRdb reprocessed the 5' RACE reads via MiXCR and lists one record per CDR3 protein. The table shows 700,000 to 950,000 distinct CDR3 sequences, with around 40% occurring only once. As concerns this clonotype: Its antigen remains unknown.

Sequenced material: blood. This sequence joins TRBV28 and TRBJ2-3; TRBD2 matches 9 bases. The TCR originated in a woman aged 60-75 years in good health. This CDR3 is CASTTAGAGGSADTQYF. The DNA of the CDR3 is TGTGCCAGCACCACCGCGGGGGCGGGAGGGAGCGCAGATACGCAGTATTTT.